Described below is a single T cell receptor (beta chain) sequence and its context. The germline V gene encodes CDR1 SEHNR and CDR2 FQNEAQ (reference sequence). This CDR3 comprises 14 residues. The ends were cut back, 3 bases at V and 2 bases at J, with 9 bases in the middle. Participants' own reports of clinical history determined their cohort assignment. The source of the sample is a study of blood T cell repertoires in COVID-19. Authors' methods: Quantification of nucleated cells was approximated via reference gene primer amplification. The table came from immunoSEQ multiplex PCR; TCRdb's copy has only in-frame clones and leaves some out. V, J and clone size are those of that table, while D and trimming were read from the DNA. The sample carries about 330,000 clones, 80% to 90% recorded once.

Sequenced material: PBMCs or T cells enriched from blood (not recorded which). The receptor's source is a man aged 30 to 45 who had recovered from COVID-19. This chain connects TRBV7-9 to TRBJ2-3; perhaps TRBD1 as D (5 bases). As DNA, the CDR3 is TGTGCCAGCAGCTTCGGACAACCCACAGATACGCAGTATTTT. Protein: CASSFGQPTDTQYF.